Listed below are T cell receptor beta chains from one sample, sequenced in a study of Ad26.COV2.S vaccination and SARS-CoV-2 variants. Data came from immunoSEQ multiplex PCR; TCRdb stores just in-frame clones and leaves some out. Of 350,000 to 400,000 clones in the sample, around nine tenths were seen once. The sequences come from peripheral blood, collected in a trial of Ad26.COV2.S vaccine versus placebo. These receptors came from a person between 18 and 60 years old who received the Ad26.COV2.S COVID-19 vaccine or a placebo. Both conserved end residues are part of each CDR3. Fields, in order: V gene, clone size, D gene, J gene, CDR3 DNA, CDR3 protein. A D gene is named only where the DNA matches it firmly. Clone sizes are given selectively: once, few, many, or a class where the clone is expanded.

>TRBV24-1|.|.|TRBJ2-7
TGTGCCACCAACCCGCGGGTGGGCTCCTACGAGCAGTACTTC
CATNPRVGSYEQYF
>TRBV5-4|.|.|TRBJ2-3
TGTGCCAGCAGCGTGGGGGAATCAGATACGCAGTATTTT
CASSVGESDTQYF
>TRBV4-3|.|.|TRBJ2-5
TGCGCCAGCAGCCAAGATCTTGATAACCAAGAGACCCAGTACTTC
CASSQDLDNQETQYF
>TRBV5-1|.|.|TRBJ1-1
TGCGCCAGCAGCCAACACAGGAAGGTTGTGGACACTGAAGCTTTCTTT
CASSQHRKVVDTEAFF
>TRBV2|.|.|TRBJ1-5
TGTGCCAGCAGTCAAATCCGGGGCAATCAGCCCCAGCATTTT
CASSQIRGNQPQHF
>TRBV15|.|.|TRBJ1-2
TGTGCCACCAGCCCACCTGGGGGGGGAGCTAACTATGGCTACACCTTC
CATSPPGGGANYGYTF
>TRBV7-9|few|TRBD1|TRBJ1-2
TGTGCCAGCAGCTGGGACAGGGAAGGCTATGGCTACACCTTC
CASSWDREGYGYTF
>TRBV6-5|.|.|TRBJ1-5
TGTGCCAGCAGTTCCTCGGGCACCAATCAGCCCCAGCATTTT
CASSSSGTNQPQHF
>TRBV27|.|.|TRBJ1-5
TGTGCCAGCAGTTTAATCGGGGATGGCAATCAGCCCCAGCATTTT
CASSLIGDGNQPQHF
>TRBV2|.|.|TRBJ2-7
TGTGCCAGCAATATTCTCTCATCGGGGGAGCAGTACTTC
CASNILSSGEQYF
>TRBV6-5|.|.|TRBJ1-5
TGTGCCAGCAGTTACTCGGGGGACCTCAATCAGCCCCAGCATTTT
CASSYSGDLNQPQHF
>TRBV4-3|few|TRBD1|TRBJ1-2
TGCGCCAGCAGCCAAGCCCGGACAGGGGAGGGCTATGGCTACACCTTC
CASSQARTGEGYGYTF
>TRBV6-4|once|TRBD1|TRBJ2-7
TGTGCCAGCAGTCCGGGACAGGGGGCCTACGAGCAGTACTTC
CASSPGQGAYEQYF
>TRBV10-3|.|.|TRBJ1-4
TGTGCCATCAGTGACGGGGGGGAAAAACTGTTTTTT
CAISDGGEKLFF
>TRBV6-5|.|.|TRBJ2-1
TGTGCCAGCGGACTGGGTACCTACAATGAGCAGTTCTTC
CASGLGTYNEQFF
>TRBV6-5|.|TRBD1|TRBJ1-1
TGTGCCAGCGGACGGACAGGGATGAACACTGAAGCTTTCTTT
CASGRTGMNTEAFF
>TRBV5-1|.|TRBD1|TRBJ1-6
TGCGCCAGCATCACAGGGGGCATTTCACCCCTCCACTTT
CASITGGISPLHF
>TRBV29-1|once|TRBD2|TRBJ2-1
TGCAGCGTTCCTCAAACTAGCGGGGTCACGTTCTTC
CSVPQTSGVTFF
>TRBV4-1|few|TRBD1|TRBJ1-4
TGCGCCAGCAGCGCCGGACAGGGGGGGATTAATGAAAAACTGTTTTTT
CASSAGQGGINEKLFF
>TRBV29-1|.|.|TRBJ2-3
TGCGGCGGGACGGCTAGCACAGATACGCAGTATTTT
CGGTASTDTQYF
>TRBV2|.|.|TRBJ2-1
TGTGCCAGCACCACAGGTCTGGGGCAGTTCTTC
CASTTGLGQFF
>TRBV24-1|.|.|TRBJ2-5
TGTGCCACCAGTGATACAGGAGGCTCGCCCCAAGAGACCCAGTACTTC
CATSDTGGSPQETQYF
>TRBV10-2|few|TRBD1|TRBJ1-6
TGCGCCAGCAGTGACCCCAGGGGGGGCGGTTCACCCCTCCACTTT
CASSDPRGGGSPLHF
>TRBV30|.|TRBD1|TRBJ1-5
TGTGCCTGGAGCCACAGGGGGGGTCGGCCCCAGCATTTT
CAWSHRGGRPQHF
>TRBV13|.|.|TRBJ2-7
TGTGCCAGCAGCTCACGTAACTACGAGCAGTACTTC
CASSSRNYEQYF
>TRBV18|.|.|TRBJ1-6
TGTGCCAGCTCACCTGACACCGATAATTCACCCCTCCACTTT
CASSPDTDNSPLHF
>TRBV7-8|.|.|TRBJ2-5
TGTGCCAGCAGCCCGAACCCGGACTCTAGGGAGACCCAGTACTTC
CASSPNPDSRETQYF
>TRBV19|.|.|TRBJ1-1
TGTGCCAGTAGTATTATCCCGCCGACAGGCGGGTCTGAAGCTTTCTTT
CASSIIPPTGGSEAFF
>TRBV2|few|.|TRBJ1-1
TGTGCCAGCAGTGAACAGACAGTCGCTGAAGCTTTCTTT
CASSEQTVAEAFF
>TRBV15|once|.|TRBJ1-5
TGTGCCACCAGCAGAGATCTTGTGAGCAATCAGCCCCAGCATTTT
CATSRDLVSNQPQHF